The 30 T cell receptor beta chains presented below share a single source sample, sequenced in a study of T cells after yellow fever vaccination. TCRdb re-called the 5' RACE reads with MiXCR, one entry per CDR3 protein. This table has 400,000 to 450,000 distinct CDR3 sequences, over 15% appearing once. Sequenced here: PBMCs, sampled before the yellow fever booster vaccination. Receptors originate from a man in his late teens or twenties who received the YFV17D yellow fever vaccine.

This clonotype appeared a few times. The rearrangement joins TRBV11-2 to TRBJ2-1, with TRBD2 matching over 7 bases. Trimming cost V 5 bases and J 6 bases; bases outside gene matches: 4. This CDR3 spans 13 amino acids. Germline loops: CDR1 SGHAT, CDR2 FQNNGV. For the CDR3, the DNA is TGTGCCAGCAGCAACTCGGGGGGCAATGAGCAGTTCTTC. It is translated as CASSNSGGNEQFF.

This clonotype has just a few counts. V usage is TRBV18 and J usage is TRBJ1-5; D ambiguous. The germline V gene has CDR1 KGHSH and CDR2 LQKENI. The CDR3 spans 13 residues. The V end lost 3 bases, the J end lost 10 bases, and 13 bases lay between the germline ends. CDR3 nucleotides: TGTGCCAGCTCACCCCCTGCGGGGTACCCCCAGCATTTT. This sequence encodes CASSPPAGYPQHF.

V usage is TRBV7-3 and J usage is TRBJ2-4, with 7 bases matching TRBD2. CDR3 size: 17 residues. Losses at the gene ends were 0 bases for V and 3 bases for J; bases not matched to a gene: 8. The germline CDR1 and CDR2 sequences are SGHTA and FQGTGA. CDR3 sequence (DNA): TGTGCCAGCAGCTTAACGGGTGGACTAGGGAACAAAAACATTCAGTACTTC. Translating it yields CASSLTGGLGNKNIQYF.

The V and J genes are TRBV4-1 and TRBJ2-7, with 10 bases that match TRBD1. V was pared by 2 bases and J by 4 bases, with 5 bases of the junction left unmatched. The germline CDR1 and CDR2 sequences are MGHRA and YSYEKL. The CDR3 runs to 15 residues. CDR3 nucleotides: TGCGCCAGCAGCCAAAGCCGGGACAGGGGTTACGAGCAGTACTTC. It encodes CASSQSRDRGYEQYF.

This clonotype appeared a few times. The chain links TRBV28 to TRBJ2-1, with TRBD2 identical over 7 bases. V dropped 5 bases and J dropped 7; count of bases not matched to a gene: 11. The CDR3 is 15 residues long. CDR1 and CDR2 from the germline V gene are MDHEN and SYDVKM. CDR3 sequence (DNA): TGTGCCAGCAGTCCCGCGTCGCAGGGAGGGAATGAGCAGTTCTTC. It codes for CASSPASQGGNEQFF.

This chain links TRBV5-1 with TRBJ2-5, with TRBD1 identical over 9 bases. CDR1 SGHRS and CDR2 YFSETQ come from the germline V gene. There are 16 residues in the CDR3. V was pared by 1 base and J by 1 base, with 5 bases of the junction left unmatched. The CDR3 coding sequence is TGCGCCAGCAGCTTGTTCGGGACAGGGTCCCAAGAGACCCAGTACTTC. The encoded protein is CASSLFGTGSQETQYF. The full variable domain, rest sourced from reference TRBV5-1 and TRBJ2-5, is KAGVTQTPRYLIKTRGQQVTLSCSPISGHRSVSWYQQTPGQGLQFLFEYFSETQRNKGNFPGRFSGRQFSNSRSEMNVSTLELGDSALYLCASSLFGTGSQETQYFGPGTRLLVL.

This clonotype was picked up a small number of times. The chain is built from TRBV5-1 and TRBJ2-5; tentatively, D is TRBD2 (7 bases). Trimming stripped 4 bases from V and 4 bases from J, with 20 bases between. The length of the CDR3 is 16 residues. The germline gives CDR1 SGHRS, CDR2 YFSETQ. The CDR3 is CASSRPEGGPGETQYF. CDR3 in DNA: TGCGCCAGCAGCAGGCCCGAGGGGGGGCCGGGAGAGACCCAGTACTTC.

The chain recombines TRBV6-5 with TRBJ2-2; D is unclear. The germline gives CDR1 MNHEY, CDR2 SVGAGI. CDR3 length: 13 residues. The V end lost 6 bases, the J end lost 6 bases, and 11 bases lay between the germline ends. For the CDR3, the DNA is TGTGCCAGCAGACAAGGGCTTGCCGGGGAGCTGTTTTTT. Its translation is CASRQGLAGELFF.

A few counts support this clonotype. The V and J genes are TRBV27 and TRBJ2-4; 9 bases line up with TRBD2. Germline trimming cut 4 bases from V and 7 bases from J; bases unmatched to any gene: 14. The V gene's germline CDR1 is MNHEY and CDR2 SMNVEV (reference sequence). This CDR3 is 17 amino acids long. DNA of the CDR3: TGTGCCAGCAGTTCCCTTCAGCTTAGCGGGGGAAGTAACATTCAGTACTTC. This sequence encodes CASSSLQLSGGSNIQYF.

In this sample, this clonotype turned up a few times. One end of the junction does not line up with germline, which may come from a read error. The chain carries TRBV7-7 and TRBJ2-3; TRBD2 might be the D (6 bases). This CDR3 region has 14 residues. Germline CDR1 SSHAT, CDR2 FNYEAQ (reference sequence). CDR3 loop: CASSSATSKDTQYF. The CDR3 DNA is TGTGCTAGCAGCTCGGCCACTAGCAAAGATACGCAGTATTTT.

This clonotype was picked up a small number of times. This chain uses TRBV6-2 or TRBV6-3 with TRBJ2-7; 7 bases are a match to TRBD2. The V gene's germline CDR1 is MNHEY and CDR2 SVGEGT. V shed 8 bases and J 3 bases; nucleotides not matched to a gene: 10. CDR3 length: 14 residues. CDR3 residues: CASHGRSTLYEQYV. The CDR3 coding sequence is TGTGCCAGCCACGGGAGGTCCACACTCTACGAGCAGTACGTC.

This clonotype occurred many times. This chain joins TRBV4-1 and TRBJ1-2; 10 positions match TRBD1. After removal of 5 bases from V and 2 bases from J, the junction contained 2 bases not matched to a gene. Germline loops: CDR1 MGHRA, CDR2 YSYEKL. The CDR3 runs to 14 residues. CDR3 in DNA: TGCGCCAGCAGCTCGGGACAGGGGAACTATGGCTACACCTTC. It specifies CASSSGQGNYGYTF.

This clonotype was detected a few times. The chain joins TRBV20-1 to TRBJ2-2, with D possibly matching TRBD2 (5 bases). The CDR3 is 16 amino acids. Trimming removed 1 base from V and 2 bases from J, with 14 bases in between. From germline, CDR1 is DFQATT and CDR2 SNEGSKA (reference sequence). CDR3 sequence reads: CSARGPAVSNTGELFF. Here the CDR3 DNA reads TGCAGTGCTAGAGGGCCAGCGGTTTCTAACACCGGGGAGCTGTTTTTT.

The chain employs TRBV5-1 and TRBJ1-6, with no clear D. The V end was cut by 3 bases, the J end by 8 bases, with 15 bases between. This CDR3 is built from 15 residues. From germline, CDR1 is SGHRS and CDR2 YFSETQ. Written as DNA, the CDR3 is TGCGCCAGCAGCTCCCAGACAACCAGTGATTCACCCCTCCACTTT. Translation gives CASSSQTTSDSPLHF.

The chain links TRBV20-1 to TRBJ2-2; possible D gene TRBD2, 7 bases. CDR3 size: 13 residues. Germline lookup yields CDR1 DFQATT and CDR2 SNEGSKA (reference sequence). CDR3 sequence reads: CSGRGANTGELFF. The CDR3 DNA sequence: TGCAGCGGTCGGGGGGCAAACACCGGGGAGCTGTTTTTT.

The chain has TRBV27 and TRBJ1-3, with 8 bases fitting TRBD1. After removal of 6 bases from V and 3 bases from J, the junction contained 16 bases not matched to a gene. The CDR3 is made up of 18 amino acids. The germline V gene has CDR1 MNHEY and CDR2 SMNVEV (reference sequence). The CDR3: CASSSSDRGEVVGNTIYF. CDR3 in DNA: TGTGCCAGCAGCTCCAGCGACAGGGGAGAGGTTGTTGGAAACACCATATATTTT.

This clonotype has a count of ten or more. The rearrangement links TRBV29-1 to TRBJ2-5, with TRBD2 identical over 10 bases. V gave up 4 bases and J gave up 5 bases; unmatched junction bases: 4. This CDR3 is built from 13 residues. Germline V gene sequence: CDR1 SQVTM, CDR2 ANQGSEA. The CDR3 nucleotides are TGCAGCGTTGCAGCGGGGGGGCACGAGACCCAGTACTTC. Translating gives CSVAAGGHETQYF.

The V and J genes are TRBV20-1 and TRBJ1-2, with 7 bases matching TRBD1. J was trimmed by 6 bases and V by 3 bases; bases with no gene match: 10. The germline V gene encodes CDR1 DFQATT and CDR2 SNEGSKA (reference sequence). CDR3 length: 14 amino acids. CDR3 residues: CSARDRYSVDGYTF. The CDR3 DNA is TGCAGTGCTAGGGACAGGTATTCCGTAGATGGCTACACCTTC.

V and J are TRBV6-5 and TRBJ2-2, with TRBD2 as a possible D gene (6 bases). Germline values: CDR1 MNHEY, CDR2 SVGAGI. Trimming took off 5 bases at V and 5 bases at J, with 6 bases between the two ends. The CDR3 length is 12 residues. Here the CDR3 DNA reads TGTGCCAGCAGTGGGACTACCGGGGAGCTGTTTTTT. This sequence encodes CASSGTTGELFF.

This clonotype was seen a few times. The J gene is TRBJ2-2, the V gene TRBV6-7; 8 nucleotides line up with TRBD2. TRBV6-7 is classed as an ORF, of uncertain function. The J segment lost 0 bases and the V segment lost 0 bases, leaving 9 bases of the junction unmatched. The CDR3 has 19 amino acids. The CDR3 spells CASSYSNRLAGANTGELFF. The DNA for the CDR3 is TGTGCCAGCAGTTACTCGAATCGGCTAGCGGGCGCGAACACCGGGGAGCTGTTTTTT.

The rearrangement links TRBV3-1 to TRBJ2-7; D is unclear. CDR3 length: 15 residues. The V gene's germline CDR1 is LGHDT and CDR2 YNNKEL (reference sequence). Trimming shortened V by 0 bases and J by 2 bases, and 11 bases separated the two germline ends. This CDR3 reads CASSQDRFNPYEQYF. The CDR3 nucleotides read TGTGCCAGCAGCCAAGACAGATTTAATCCCTACGAGCAGTACTTC.

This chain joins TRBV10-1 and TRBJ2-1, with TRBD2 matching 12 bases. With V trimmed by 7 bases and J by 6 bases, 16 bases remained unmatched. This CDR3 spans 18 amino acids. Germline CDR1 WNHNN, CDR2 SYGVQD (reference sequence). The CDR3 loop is CASISGLAGSGPRNEQFF. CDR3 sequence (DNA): TGCGCCAGCATTTCGGGACTAGCGGGCTCTGGACCGCGCAATGAGCAGTTCTTC.

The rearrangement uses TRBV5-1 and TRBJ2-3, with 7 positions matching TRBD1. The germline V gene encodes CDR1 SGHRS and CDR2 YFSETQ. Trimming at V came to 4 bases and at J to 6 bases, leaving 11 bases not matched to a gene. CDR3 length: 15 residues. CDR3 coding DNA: TGCGCCAGCAGCCCCTGGGACCAGGGGGTCGATACGCAGTATTTT. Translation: CASSPWDQGVDTQYF.

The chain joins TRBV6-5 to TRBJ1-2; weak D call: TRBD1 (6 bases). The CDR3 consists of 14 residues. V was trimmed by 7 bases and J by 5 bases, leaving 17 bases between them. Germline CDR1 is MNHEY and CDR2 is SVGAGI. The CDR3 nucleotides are TGTGCCAGCAAACCGGCAGGGACATTTTATGGCTACACCTTC. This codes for CASKPAGTFYGYTF.

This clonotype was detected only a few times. The CDR3 DNA is TGTGCCAGTGGGAGGGGGCTCGACTATGGCTACACCTTC. This sequence encodes CASGRGLDYGYTF. The chain recombines TRBV10-3 with TRBJ1-2; 7 nucleotides match TRBD1. J lost 3 bases, V lost 10 bases, and 8 bases had no gene match. The germline CDR1 and CDR2 sequences are ENHRY and SYGVKD. The CDR3 extends over 13 amino acids.

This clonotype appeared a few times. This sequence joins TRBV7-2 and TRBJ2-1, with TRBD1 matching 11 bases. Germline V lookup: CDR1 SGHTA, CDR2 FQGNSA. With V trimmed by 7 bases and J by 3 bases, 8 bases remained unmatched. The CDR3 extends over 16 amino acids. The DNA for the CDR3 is TGTGCCAGCACGCGAGGCGGGACAGGGGGCTACAATGAGCAGTTCTTC. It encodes CASTRGGTGGYNEQFF.

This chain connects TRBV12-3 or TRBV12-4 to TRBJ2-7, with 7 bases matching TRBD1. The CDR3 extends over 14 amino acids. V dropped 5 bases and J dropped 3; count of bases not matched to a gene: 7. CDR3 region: CASSGTEPFYEQYF. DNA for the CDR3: TGTGCCAGCAGTGGGACAGAACCTTTCTACGAGCAGTACTTC.

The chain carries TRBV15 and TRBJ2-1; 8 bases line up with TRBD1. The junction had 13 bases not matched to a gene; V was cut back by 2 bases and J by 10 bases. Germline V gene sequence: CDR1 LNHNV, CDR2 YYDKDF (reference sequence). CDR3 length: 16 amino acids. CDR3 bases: TGTGCCACCAGCAGAATTCCGGGACAGGCGGCACGAGAGCAGTTCTTC. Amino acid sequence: CATSRIPGQAAREQFF.

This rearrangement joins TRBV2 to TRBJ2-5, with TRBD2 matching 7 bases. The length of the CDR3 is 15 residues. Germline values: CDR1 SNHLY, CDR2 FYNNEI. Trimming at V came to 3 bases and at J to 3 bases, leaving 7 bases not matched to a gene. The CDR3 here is CASSDQGGTEETQYF. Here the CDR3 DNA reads TGTGCCAGCAGTGATCAGGGAGGGACCGAAGAGACCCAGTACTTC.

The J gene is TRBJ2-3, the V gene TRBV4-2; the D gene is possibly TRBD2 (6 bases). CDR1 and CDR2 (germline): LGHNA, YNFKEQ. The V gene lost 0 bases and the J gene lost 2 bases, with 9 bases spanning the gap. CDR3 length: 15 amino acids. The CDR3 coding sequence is TGTGCCAGCAGCCAAGATGGGGACTTCACAGATACGCAGTATTTT. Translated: CASSQDGDFTDTQYF.